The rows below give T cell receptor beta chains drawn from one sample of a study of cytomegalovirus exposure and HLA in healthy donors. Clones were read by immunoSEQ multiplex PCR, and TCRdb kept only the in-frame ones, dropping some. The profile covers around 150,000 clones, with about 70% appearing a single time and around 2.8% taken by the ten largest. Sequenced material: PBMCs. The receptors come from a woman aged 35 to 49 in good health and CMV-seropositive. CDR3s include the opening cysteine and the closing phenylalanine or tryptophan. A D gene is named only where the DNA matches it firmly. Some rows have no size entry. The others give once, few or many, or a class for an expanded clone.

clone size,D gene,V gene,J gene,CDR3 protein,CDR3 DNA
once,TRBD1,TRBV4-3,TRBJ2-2,CASRGNDRGFFGELFF,TGCGCCAGCAGGGGCAATGACAGGGGTTTTTTCGGGGAGCTGTTTTTT
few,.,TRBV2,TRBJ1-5,CASSVTGGGNQPQHF,TGTGCCAGCAGTGTGACAGGAGGTGGCAATCAGCCCCAGCATTTT
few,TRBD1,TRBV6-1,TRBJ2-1,CASSEMAGGKNEQFF,TGTGCCAGCAGTGAAATGGCAGGGGGCAAGAATGAGCAGTTCTTC
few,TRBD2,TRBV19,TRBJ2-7,CASSPTSEGYEQYF,TGTGCCAGTAGCCCGACTAGCGAGGGCTACGAGCAGTACTTC
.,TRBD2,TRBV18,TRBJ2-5,CASSPVGGTQETQYF,TGTGCCAGCTCACCGGTGGGGGGGACCCAAGAGACCCAGTACTTC
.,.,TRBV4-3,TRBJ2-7,CASSQAGDAEQYF,TGCGCCAGCAGCCAAGCGGGGGATGCCGAGCAGTACTTC
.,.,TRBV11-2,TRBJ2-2,CASSIYRTSTGELFF,TGTGCCAGCAGTATATACCGTACATCCACCGGGGAGCTGTTTTTT
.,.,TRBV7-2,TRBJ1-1,CASSLRIQGPGTEAFF,TGTGCCAGCAGCTTACGGATCCAGGGCCCCGGCACTGAAGCTTTCTTT
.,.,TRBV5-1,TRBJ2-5,CASSLGSQETQYF,TGCGCCAGCAGCTTGGGCAGCCAAGAGACCCAGTACTTC
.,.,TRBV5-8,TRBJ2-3,CASSGRGSTDTQYF,TGTGCCAGCAGCGGGCGGGGTAGCACAGATACGCAGTATTTT
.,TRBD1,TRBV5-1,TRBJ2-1,CASSLGTGAYNEQFF,TGCGCCAGCAGCTTGGGGACAGGGGCCTACAATGAGCAGTTCTTC
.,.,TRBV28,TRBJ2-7,CASSPDREDTEQYF,TGTGCCAGCAGTCCCGACAGAGAAGATACCGAGCAGTACTTC
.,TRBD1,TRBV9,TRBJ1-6,CASSLEPGQVSPLHF,TGTGCCAGCAGCTTAGAACCGGGACAGGTGTCACCCCTCCACTTT
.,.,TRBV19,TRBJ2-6,CASSISGSGANVLTF,TGTGCCAGTAGTATATCGGGTTCTGGGGCCAACGTCCTGACTTTC
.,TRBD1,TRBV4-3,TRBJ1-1,CASSQGMGQGGEAFF,TGCGCCAGCAGCCAAGGTATGGGACAGGGAGGGGAAGCTTTCTTT
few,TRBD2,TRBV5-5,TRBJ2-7,CASSYQTSFSYEQYF,TGTGCCAGCAGTTACCAGACTAGCTTCTCCTACGAGCAGTACTTC
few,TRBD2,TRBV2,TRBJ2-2,CASGGRGRDTGELFF,TGTGCCAGCGGGGGGAGAGGGAGGGACACCGGGGAGCTGTTTTTT
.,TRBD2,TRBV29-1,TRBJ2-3,CSVGRDYNTKDTQYF,TGCAGCGTTGGAAGGGACTACAATACCAAAGATACGCAGTATTTT
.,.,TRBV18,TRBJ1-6,CASSLTADNSYNSPLHF,TGTGCCAGCTCACTAACAGCCGACAACTCCTATAATTCACCCCTCCACTTT
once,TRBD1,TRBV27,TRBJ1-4,CASSSTGTGREKLFF,TGTGCCAGCAGTTCTACCGGGACAGGGCGTGAAAAACTGTTTTTT
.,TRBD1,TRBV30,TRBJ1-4,CAWSVRGTAYNEKLFF,TGTGCCTGGAGTGTACGTGGGACAGCTTATAATGAAAAACTGTTTTTT
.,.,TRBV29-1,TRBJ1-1,CSVVHSRSTEAFF,TGCAGCGTTGTTCACTCGAGGAGCACTGAAGCTTTCTTT